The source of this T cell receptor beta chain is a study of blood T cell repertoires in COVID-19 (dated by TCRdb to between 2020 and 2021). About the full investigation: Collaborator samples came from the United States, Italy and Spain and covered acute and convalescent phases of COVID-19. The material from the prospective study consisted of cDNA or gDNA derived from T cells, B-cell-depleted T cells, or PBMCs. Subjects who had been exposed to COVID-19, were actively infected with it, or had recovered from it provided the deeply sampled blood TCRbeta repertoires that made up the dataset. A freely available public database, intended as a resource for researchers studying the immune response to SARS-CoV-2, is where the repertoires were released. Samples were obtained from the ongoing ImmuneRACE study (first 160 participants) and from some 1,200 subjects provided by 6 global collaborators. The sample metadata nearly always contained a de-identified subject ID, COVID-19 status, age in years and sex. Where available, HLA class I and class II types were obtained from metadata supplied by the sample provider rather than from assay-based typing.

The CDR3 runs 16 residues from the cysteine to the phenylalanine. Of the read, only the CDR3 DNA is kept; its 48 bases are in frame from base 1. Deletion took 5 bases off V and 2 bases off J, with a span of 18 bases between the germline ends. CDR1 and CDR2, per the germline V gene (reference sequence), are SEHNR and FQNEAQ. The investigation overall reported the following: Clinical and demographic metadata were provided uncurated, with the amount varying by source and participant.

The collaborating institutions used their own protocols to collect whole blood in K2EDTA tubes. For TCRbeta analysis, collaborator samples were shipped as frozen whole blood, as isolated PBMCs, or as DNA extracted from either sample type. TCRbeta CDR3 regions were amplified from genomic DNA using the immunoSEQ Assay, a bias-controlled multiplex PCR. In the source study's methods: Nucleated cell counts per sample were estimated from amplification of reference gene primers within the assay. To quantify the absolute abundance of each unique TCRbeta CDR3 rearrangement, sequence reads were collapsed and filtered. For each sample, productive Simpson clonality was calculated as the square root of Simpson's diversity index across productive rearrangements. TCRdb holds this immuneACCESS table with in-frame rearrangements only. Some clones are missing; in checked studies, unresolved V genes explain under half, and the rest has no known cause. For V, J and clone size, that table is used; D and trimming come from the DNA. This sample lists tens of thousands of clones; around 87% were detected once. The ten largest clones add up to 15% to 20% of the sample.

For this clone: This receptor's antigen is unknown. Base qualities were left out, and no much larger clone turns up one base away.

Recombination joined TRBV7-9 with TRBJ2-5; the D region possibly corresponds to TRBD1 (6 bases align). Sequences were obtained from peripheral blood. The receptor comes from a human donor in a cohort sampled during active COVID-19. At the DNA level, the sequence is TGTGCCAGCAGCCCTCCGTTGGACAGCCGACAAGAGACCCAGTACTTC. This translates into CASSPPLDSRQETQYF.